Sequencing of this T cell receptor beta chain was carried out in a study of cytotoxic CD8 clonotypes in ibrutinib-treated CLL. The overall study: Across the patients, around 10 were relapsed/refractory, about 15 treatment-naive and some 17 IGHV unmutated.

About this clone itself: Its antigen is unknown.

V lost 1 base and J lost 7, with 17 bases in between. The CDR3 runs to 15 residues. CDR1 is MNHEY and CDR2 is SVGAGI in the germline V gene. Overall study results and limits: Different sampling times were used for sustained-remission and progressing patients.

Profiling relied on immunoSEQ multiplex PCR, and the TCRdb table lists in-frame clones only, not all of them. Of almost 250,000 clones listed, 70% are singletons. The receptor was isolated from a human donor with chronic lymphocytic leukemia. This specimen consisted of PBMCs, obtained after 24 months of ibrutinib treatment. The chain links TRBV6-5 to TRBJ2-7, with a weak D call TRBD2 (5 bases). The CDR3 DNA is TGTGCCAGCAGTTACTTGCCCCTACCTGGGGAGGAGCAGTACTTC. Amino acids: CASSYLPLPGEEQYF.